What follows is one T cell receptor beta chain and its context. Its cognate antigen is unknown. The record originates from a study of cytomegalovirus exposure and HLA in healthy donors. Findings of the study overall: The authors confirmed in vitro that a few CMV-associated chains were specific for CMV antigens.

The trim removed 5 bases at V and 1 base at J, leaving 5 bases unmatched. This CDR3 comprises 15 residues. CDR1 and CDR2 (germline): LNHDA, SQIVND (reference sequence). The donors were members of the approximately 120-subject validation cohort (separate from the approximately 670-subject first cohort). Repertoires were generated with immunoSEQ multiplex PCR, while TCRdb's copy carries only in-frame clones and drops some. The sample has some 120,000 clones; approximately 88% are singletons. The sequence was obtained from a woman between 18 and 29 years old in good health and CMV-seronegative. Sequenced material: PBMCs. The V gene is TRBV19, the J gene TRBJ1-5; 7 positions match TRBD1. CDR3 sequence reads: CASSVTGASNQPQHF. In nucleotides, the CDR3 is TGTGCCAGTAGTGTAACAGGGGCGAGCAATCAGCCCCAGCATTTT.